The 10 T cell receptor beta chains given below trace back to one sample, sequenced in a study of T cell repertoires in cytomegalovirus infection (dated by TCRdb to between 2018 and 2021). The listed sequencing device is Illumina HiSeq 1500. TCRdb passed the public sequencing reads through fastp at Q25 and MiXCR, retaining productive beta sequences. Rows are unified per CDR3 protein, each entry keeping the most common DNA and genes. The sample profile shows fewer than 550,000 distinct CDR3 sequences; approximately 10% of them were found once. The top ten clonotypes cover 9.5% to 13% of the sample. The sequencing input was PBMCs. The receptors shown here come from a human donor in good health (CMV status not recorded). Some clones in this sample may be carry-over from other donors' samples.

The rearrangement links TRBV5-1 to TRBJ1-1, with D hard to call. Per germline, CDR1 SGHRS and CDR2 YFSETQ. The CDR3 has 13 residues. V was shortened by 2 bases and J by 4 bases, with 9 bases between the two germline ends. CDR3 DNA: TGCGCCAGCAGCTTCAATAGTATCACTGAAGCTTTCTTT. It encodes CASSFNSITEAFF.

This clonotype was counted many times. J is TRBJ1-5 and V is TRBV19, with TRBD1 matching over 9 bases. This CDR3 comprises 14 residues. Trimming at V came to 5 bases and at J to 6 bases, leaving 5 bases not matched to a gene. CDR1 is LNHDA and CDR2 is SQIVND in the germline V gene (reference sequence). The CDR3 here is CASSADRGVQPQHF. DNA for the CDR3: TGTGCCAGTAGTGCTGACAGGGGGGTTCAGCCCCAGCATTTT.

This clonotype has ten or more counts. J is TRBJ2-2 and V is TRBV12-3 or TRBV12-4; a weak D match, TRBD2 (6 bases). The V gene lost 8 bases and the J gene lost 0 bases, with 13 bases spanning the gap. The CDR3 length is 15 residues. The DNA for the CDR3 is TGTGCCAGCGTAGGGAGGATGCCGAACACCGGGGAGCTGTTTTTT. It translates to CASVGRMPNTGELFF.

This clonotype was recorded many times. This chain joins TRBV7-9 and TRBJ2-1; 7 bases agree with TRBD2. V gave up 7 bases and J gave up 4 bases; unmatched junction bases: 13. The germline gives CDR1 SEHNR, CDR2 FQNEAQ (reference sequence). The CDR3 has 16 residues. CDR3 bases: TGTGCCAGCACCCCCGTCCGCGGGAGCCTATACAATGAGCAGTTCTTC. It codes for CASTPVRGSLYNEQFF.

The chain's CDR3 is CASNRGSLVADTQYF. The CDR3 DNA reads as TGTGCCAGCAATCGGGGTTCCCTAGTTGCAGATACGCAGTATTTT. The chain links TRBV7-9 to TRBJ2-3, with D possibly matching TRBD2 (5 bases). Trimming stripped 7 bases from V and 4 bases from J, with 18 bases between. This CDR3 is built from 15 residues. The germline gives CDR1 SEHNR, CDR2 FQNEAQ (reference sequence).

At least ten counts were recorded for this clonotype. The V call is TRBV7-2, the J call TRBJ1-1; D is possibly TRBD1 (5 bases). This CDR3 has 17 amino acids. V was cut by 0 bases and J by 5 bases, with 19 bases left in between. Germline CDR1 and CDR2: SGHTA and FQGNSA. The CDR3 DNA follows: TGTGCCAGCAGCTTAGCCTTTAACAGGTTAGGAGGGACTGAAGCTTTCTTT. Translated, it gives CASSLAFNRLGGTEAFF.

This clonotype was detected ten times or more. The rearrangement uses TRBV28 and TRBJ1-4; no definite D call. CDR1 and CDR2 (germline): MDHEN, SYDVKM. Deletions cut 6 bases from V and 8 bases from J, with 13 bases between. CDR3 length: 13 amino acids. This CDR3 reads CASSTSLSEKLFF. The CDR3 nucleotides read TGTGCCAGCAGCACGAGCCTGTCCGAAAAACTGTTTTTT.

This clonotype was observed at least ten times. The gene calls are TRBV7-9 and TRBJ2-4; D not certain. The CDR3 is made up of 14 amino acids. V lost 5 bases and J 0 bases, leaving 8 bases between the germline ends. Germline-derived CDR1 and CDR2 are SEHNR and FQNEAQ (reference sequence). CDR3: CASSPSIAKNIQYF. CDR3 nucleotide sequence: TGTGCCAGCAGCCCGTCTATAGCCAAAAACATTCAGTACTTC.

This clonotype has ten or more counts. The chain has TRBV5-5 and TRBJ2-4; D perhaps matches TRBD2 (6 bases). This CDR3 spans 15 amino acids. CDR1 and CDR2 (germline): SGHKS, YYEKEE (reference sequence). The V end lost 3 bases, the J end lost 3 bases, and 13 bases lay between the germline ends. CDR3 coding DNA: TGTGCCAGCAGCTACTTACGCGGGGACAAAAACATTCAGTACTTC. Protein: CASSYLRGDKNIQYF.

This clonotype came up many times. The V gene is TRBV5-4, the J gene TRBJ1-2; 8 bases fit TRBD1. Losses at the gene ends were 5 bases for V and 8 bases for J; bases not matched to a gene: 14. The CDR3 runs 15 residues. CDR1 is SGHNT and CDR2 is YYREEE in the germline V gene (reference sequence). This CDR3 reads CASRLYQGATRGYTF. Here the CDR3 DNA reads TGTGCCAGCAGGCTTTACCAGGGGGCGACTCGCGGCTACACCTTC.